A selection of T cell receptor beta chains follows, all from one sample in a study of shared clonotypes between healthy human individuals. This table comes from immunoSEQ multiplex PCR, and its TCRdb copy is limited to in-frame clones, with some not included. The sample records about 640,000 clones, 60% to 80% being singletons. The sequenced material came from memory CD4+ T cells sorted from blood. These receptors were taken from a woman aged 25 to 39 in good health. The CDR3 runs from the conserved cysteine through the conserved F or W. Fields, in order: clone size, D gene, V gene, J gene, CDR3 DNA, CDR3 protein. A D gene is named only where the DNA matches it firmly. Some rows mark clone size as missing; the rest say once, few, many or name a class of expanded clone.

NA	NA	TRBV27	TRBJ1-2	TGTGCCAGCAGAGACCCAACGGTCTCCCGGGATGGCTACACCTTC	CASRDPTVSRDGYTF
NA	NA	TRBV6-1	TRBJ2-7	TGTGCCAGCAGTGAAGATGGCAGGGAGGTGTACGAGCAGTACTTC	CASSEDGREVYEQYF
NA	NA	TRBV15	TRBJ2-1	TGTGCCACCAGCAGAGTGGAGGGAAGAGGGCCGTTCAATGAGCAGTTCTTC	CATSRVEGRGPFNEQFF
NA	NA	TRBV6-1	TRBJ2-1	TGTGCCAGCAGTACATACAATGAGCAGTTCTTC	CASSTYNEQFF
NA	TRBD1	TRBV5-8	TRBJ1-2	TGTGCCAGCAGCTGGGACAGGGGTGGCTATGGCTACACCTTC	CASSWDRGGYGYTF
few	NA	TRBV7-9	TRBJ2-1	TGTGCCAGCAGCTTATACCGTGGCGATGAGCAGTTCTTC	CASSLYRGDEQFF
NA	NA	TRBV6-1	TRBJ1-2	TGTGCCAGCAGACAGGATAACTATGGCTACACCTTC	CASRQDNYGYTF
NA	NA	TRBV19	TRBJ2-1	TGTGCCAGTAGTATAGGACCAGCGGTCATGGGCGATGAGCAGTTCTTC	CASSIGPAVMGDEQFF
few	NA	TRBV6-6	TRBJ1-5	TGTGCCAGCAGTTACAAGGGCGGTATTAGCAATCAGCCCCAGCATTTT	CASSYKGGISNQPQHF
many	NA	TRBV25-1	TRBJ1-4	TGTGCCAGCAGTGAATTTCACAGTGGTGAAAAACTGTTTTTT	CASSEFHSGEKLFF
few	TRBD2	TRBV4-2	TRBJ2-3	TGTGCCAGCAGCCAAGACGCTTCCGGGACTAGCGACACAGATACGCAGTATTTT	CASSQDASGTSDTDTQYF
few	NA	TRBV5-6	TRBJ1-4	TGTGCCAGCACCACGTGGACGGAATTAGGTGAAAAACTGTTTTTT	CASTTWTELGEKLFF
NA	NA	TRBV11-2	TRBJ1-1	TGTGCCAGCAGCTTAGGGAGGCCCCACGCTGAAGCTTTCTTT	CASSLGRPHAEAFF
NA	NA	TRBV2	TRBJ2-1	TGTGCCAGCAGTGAAGCAACTTGGCAGGGCTCCTACAATGAGCAGTTCTTC	CASSEATWQGSYNEQFF
NA	NA	TRBV29-1	TRBJ1-5	TGCAGCGTTGGAGGGGCAGGACAGCCCCAGCATTTT	CSVGGAGQPQHF
NA	NA	TRBV7-2	TRBJ2-1	TGTGCCAGCCGAGGGGTGAATGAGCAGTTCTTC	CASRGVNEQFF
NA	NA	TRBV21-1	TRBJ1-5	TGTGCCAGCCTCGGGCAGAGTCAGCCCCAGCATTTT	CASLGQSQPQHF
NA	NA	TRBV10-3	TRBJ2-7	TGTGCCATCAGTGAGTCGGCGGGCTACGAGCAGTACTTC	CAISESAGYEQYF
NA	TRBD1	TRBV5-1	TRBJ2-1	TGCGCCAGCAGCGTTCCACCGACAGGGGGCGCGTACAATGAGCAGTTCTTC	CASSVPPTGGAYNEQFF
NA	TRBD2	TRBV28	TRBJ2-5	TGTGCCAGCAGCCCAGGCGCTAGCGGGTACCAAGAGACCCAGTACTTC	CASSPGASGYQETQYF
NA	NA	TRBV9	TRBJ2-1	TGTGCCAGCAGCGTAGAAGGGATCCACAATGAGCAGTTCTTC	CASSVEGIHNEQFF
NA	TRBD1	TRBV5-6	TRBJ2-7	TGTGCCAGCAGTAGGGACAGGGGTTTTGAGCAGTACTTC	CASSRDRGFEQYF
NA	NA	TRBV2	TRBJ2-7	TGTGCCAGCAGTGACCTGCGGGAAAAGGGCGAGCAGTACTTC	CASSDLREKGEQYF
NA	NA	TRBV25-1	TRBJ1-2	TGTGCCAGCAGTGAATCTGGGGACAACTATGGCTACACCTTC	CASSESGDNYGYTF
NA	NA	TRBV2	TRBJ1-3	TGTGCCAGCAGTGTGGCTGCTGGAAACACCATATATTTT	CASSVAAGNTIYF
NA	NA	TRBV6-6	TRBJ1-2	TGTGCCAGCAGTACAGTAAGAACACCCGTCTATGGCTACACCTTC	CASSTVRTPVYGYTF
NA	NA	TRBV5-1	TRBJ2-7	TGCGCCAGCAGCCCCAACCCCGGGGTCTCCGAGCAGTACTTC	CASSPNPGVSEQYF
NA	NA	TRBV25-1	TRBJ1-5	TGTGCCAGCAGTGAAGGGTACTGGACTCAGCCCCAGCATTTT	CASSEGYWTQPQHF
NA	NA	TRBV2	TRBJ2-2	TGTGCCAGCAGTGTCTTCGGGGGGCCTTCCGGGGAGCTGTTTTTT	CASSVFGGPSGELFF
NA	TRBD2	TRBV28	TRBJ2-1	TGTGCCAGCAGTTTTTCCCTAGCGGGAGGTACCAGAACGTTCTTC	CASSFSLAGGTRTFF
NA	NA	TRBV10-3	TRBJ2-7	TGTGCCATCAGTGTGGGGGAAAACGTTTACGAGCAGTACTTC	CAISVGENVYEQYF
NA	NA	TRBV11-2	TRBJ1-1	TGTGCCAGCAGCGCGGGCCCCCCAGGGAGTGTTATGAACACTGAAGCTTTCTTT	CASSAGPPGSVMNTEAFF
few	TRBD2	TRBV5-1	TRBJ2-4	TGCGCCAGCAGCATTAGCGGGAGTAGCGAAAACATTCAGTACTTC	CASSISGSSENIQYF
NA	NA	TRBV7-9	TRBJ2-7	TGTGCCAGCAGCCAATTACCCCACGAGCAGTACTTC	CASSQLPHEQYF
few	NA	TRBV18	TRBJ2-1	TGTGCCAGCTCAACGGCAGTCATCGATGAGCAGTTCTTC	CASSTAVIDEQFF
NA	TRBD2	TRBV7-8	TRBJ2-7	TGTGCCAGCAGCTTTTATAGCGGGAGTCGTAACCACGAGCAGTACTTC	CASSFYSGSRNHEQYF
NA	NA	TRBV9	TRBJ2-1	TGTGCCAGCACCGAGCGCGGGGGCAATAATTACAATGAGCAGTTCTTC	CASTERGGNNYNEQFF
once	NA	TRBV14	TRBJ2-7	TGTGCCAGCAGCCAAGATTGGGAGCAGGGCCAGCAGTACTTC	CASSQDWEQGQQYF
NA	NA	TRBV7-9	TRBJ2-2	TGTGCCAGCAGCTTGAACCAGGGGTTTGACGGGGAGCTGTTTTTT	CASSLNQGFDGELFF
NA	NA	TRBV7-9	TRBJ2-1	TGTGCCAGCAGCTTTTTCCCCGCTCAAACAGGTATGAATGAGCAGTTCTTC	CASSFFPAQTGMNEQFF
NA	NA	TRBV29-1	TRBJ1-5	TGCAGCCTACCCGTTATGTGGCGAAGGTGCAATCAGCCCCAGCATTTT	CSLPVMWRRCNQPQHF